This T cell receptor beta chain was profiled in a study of blood T cells in healthy people across ages. There were healthy Caucasian individuals from Russia, aged 6 to 90, serving as donors. Peripheral blood, about 10 milliliters per donor, was collected. The authors ran a second PCR of 7 to 11 cycles using a sample-barcoded 5' primer and a J-beta primer mix. TCRdb reprocessed the 5' RACE reads via MiXCR and lists one record per CDR3 protein. The repertoire holds roughly 800,000 distinct CDR3 sequences, with more than 20% as singletons. These records were also assigned to another study, of T cells of mothers and their children. That work states: The TCR beta CDR3 read count exceeded 9.5 million for each mother and was about 3 million for each child.

The TCR was taken from a boy aged 5-17 years in good health. Sequencing input: blood.

The CDR3: CASSAGDVNVLTF. The CDR3 bases are TGTGCCAGCAGCGCAGGGGATGTCAACGTCCTGACTTTC. The gene calls are TRBV7-9 and TRBJ2-6; a weak D match, TRBD1 (6 bases). CDR3 length: 13 amino acids. The V gene lost 5 bases and the J gene lost 9 bases, with 11 bases spanning the gap. Germline CDR1 reads SEHNR; CDR2 reads FQNEAQ (reference sequence).